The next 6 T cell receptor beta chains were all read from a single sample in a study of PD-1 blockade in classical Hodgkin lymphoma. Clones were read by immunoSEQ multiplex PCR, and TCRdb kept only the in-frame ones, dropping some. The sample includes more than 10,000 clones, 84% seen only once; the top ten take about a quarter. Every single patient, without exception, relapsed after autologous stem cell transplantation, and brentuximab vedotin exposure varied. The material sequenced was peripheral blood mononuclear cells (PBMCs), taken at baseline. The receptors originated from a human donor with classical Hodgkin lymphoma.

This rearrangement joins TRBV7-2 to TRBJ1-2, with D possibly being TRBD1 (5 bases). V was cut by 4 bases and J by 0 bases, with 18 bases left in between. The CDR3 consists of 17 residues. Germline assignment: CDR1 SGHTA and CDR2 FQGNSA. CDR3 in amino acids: CASSSGPLSSANYGYTF. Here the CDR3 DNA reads TGTGCCAGCAGCTCGGGACCTCTAAGTTCAGCTAACTATGGCTACACCTTC.

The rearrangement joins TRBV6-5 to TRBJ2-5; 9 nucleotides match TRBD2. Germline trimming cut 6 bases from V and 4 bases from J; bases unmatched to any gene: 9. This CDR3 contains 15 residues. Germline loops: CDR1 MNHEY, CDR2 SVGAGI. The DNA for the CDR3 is TGTGCCAGCAGGGGCTCGGGACTAGCTGGAGAGACCCAGTACTTC. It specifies CASRGSGLAGETQYF.

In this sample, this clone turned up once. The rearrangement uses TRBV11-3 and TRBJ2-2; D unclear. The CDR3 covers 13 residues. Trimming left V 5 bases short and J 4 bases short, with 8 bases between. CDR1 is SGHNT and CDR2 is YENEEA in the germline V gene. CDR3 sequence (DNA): TGTGCCAGCAGCCCCCAAGGCACCGGGGAGCTGTTTTTT. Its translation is CASSPQGTGELFF.

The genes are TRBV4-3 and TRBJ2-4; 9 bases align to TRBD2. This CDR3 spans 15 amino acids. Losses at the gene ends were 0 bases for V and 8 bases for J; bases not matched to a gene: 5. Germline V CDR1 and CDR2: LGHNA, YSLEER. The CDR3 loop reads CASSQDSLAGYIQYF. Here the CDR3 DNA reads TGCGCCAGCAGCCAAGATAGTCTAGCGGGGTACATTCAGTACTTC.

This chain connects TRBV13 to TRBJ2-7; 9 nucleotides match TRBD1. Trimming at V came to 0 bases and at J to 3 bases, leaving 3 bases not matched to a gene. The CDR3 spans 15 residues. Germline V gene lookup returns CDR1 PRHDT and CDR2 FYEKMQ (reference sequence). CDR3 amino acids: CASSLGQGAGYEQYF. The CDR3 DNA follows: TGTGCCAGCAGCTTAGGACAGGGGGCTGGCTACGAGCAGTACTTC.

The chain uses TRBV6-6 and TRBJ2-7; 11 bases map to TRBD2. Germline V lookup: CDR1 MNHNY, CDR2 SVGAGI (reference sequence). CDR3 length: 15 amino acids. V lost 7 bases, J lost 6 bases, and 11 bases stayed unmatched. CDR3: CASTRLAGRVGEQYF. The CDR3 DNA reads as TGTGCCAGCACGCGACTAGCGGGGCGGGTTGGCGAGCAGTACTTC.